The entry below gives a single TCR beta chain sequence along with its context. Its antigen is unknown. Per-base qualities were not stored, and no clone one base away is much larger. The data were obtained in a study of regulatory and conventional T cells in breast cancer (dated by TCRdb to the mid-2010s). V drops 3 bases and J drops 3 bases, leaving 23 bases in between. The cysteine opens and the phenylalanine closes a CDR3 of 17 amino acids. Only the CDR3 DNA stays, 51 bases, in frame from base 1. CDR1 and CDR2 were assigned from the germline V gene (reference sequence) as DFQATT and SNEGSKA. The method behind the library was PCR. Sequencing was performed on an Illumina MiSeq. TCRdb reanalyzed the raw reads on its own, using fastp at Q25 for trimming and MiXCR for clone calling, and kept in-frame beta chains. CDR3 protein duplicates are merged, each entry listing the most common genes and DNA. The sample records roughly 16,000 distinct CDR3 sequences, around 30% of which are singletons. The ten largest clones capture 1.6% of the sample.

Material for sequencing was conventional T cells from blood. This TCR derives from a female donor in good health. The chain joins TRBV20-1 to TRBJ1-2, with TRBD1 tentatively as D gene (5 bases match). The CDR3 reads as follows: CSASPQKPGQIYYGYTF. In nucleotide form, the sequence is TGCAGTGCTAGCCCACAGAAACCGGGGCAGATTTACTATGGCTACACCTTC.